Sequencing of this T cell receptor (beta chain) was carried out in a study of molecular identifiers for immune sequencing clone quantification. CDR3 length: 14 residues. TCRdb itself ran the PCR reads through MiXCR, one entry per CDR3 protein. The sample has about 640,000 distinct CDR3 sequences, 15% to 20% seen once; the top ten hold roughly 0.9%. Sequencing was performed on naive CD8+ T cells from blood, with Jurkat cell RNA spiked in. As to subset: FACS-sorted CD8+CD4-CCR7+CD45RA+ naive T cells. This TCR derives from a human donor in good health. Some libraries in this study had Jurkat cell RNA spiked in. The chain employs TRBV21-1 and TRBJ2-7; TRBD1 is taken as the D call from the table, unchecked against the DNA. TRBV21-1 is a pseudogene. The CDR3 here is CASRETGVSYEQYF. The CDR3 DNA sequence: TGTGCCAGCAGAGAGACAGGGGTCTCCTACGAGCAGTACTTC.